The clone carrying this T cell receptor (beta chain) was seen more than once but under ten times. Its specificity is not known. Template switching supplied a universal primer site; unique molecular identifiers were carried on the cDNA. In TCRdb, the 5' RACE reads were re-called with MiXCR into one record per CDR3 protein. The data contain about 210,000 distinct CDR3 sequences, roughly 9.4% of them singletons. The CDR3 extends over 11 amino acids. The germline V and J ends were trimmed by 8 bases and 6 bases, with 8 bases remaining between them. The data originate from a study of identical twins. Study conclusions and caveats: The conclusions drew on cross-sectional statistical analysis instead of tracking the same donors.

The sample taken for sequencing was memory (CD45RO+) T cells sorted from blood. This TCR was recovered from a woman aged 18-30 years in good health. The chain is built from TRBV12-3 or TRBV12-4 and TRBJ2-1; D uncertain. The CDR3, as DNA: TGTGCCAGCGGGCATTCCAATGAGCAGTTCTTC. Translated, it gives CASGHSNEQFF.